In its sample, the clone carrying this T cell receptor (beta chain) was seen many times. As yet, its antigen is unknown. The data derive from a study of blood T cells in healthy people across ages. Through a sample-barcoded 5' primer and a J-beta primer mix, a second PCR was run for about 6 to 11 cycles. Tagging of each cDNA molecule was performed by a template-switch adaptor with 12 random nucleotides. One entry per CDR3 protein, called by TCRdb with MiXCR from the 5' RACE reads. This table has about a million distinct CDR3 sequences, around 46% appearing once. Donation came from healthy Caucasian individuals in Russia who were aged about 6 to 90. CDR1 SGHTA and CDR2 FQGNSA come from the germline V gene. The J segment lost 1 base and the V segment lost 8 bases, leaving 4 bases of the junction unmatched. The CDR3 is 13 amino acids. Overall study results and limits: TCR beta diversity per million T cells fell roughly linearly with age. Unsorted PBMCs blocked a conclusive comparison of naive and antigen-experienced cells.

The clonotype originates from a man aged 25-40 years in good health. This rearrangement joins TRBV7-2 to TRBJ2-7, with 8 bases that match TRBD2. The sequenced sample consisted of blood. CDR3 residues: CASGTRSSYEQYF. The CDR3 DNA reads as TGTGCCAGCGGGACTAGAAGTTCCTACGAGCAGTACTTC.